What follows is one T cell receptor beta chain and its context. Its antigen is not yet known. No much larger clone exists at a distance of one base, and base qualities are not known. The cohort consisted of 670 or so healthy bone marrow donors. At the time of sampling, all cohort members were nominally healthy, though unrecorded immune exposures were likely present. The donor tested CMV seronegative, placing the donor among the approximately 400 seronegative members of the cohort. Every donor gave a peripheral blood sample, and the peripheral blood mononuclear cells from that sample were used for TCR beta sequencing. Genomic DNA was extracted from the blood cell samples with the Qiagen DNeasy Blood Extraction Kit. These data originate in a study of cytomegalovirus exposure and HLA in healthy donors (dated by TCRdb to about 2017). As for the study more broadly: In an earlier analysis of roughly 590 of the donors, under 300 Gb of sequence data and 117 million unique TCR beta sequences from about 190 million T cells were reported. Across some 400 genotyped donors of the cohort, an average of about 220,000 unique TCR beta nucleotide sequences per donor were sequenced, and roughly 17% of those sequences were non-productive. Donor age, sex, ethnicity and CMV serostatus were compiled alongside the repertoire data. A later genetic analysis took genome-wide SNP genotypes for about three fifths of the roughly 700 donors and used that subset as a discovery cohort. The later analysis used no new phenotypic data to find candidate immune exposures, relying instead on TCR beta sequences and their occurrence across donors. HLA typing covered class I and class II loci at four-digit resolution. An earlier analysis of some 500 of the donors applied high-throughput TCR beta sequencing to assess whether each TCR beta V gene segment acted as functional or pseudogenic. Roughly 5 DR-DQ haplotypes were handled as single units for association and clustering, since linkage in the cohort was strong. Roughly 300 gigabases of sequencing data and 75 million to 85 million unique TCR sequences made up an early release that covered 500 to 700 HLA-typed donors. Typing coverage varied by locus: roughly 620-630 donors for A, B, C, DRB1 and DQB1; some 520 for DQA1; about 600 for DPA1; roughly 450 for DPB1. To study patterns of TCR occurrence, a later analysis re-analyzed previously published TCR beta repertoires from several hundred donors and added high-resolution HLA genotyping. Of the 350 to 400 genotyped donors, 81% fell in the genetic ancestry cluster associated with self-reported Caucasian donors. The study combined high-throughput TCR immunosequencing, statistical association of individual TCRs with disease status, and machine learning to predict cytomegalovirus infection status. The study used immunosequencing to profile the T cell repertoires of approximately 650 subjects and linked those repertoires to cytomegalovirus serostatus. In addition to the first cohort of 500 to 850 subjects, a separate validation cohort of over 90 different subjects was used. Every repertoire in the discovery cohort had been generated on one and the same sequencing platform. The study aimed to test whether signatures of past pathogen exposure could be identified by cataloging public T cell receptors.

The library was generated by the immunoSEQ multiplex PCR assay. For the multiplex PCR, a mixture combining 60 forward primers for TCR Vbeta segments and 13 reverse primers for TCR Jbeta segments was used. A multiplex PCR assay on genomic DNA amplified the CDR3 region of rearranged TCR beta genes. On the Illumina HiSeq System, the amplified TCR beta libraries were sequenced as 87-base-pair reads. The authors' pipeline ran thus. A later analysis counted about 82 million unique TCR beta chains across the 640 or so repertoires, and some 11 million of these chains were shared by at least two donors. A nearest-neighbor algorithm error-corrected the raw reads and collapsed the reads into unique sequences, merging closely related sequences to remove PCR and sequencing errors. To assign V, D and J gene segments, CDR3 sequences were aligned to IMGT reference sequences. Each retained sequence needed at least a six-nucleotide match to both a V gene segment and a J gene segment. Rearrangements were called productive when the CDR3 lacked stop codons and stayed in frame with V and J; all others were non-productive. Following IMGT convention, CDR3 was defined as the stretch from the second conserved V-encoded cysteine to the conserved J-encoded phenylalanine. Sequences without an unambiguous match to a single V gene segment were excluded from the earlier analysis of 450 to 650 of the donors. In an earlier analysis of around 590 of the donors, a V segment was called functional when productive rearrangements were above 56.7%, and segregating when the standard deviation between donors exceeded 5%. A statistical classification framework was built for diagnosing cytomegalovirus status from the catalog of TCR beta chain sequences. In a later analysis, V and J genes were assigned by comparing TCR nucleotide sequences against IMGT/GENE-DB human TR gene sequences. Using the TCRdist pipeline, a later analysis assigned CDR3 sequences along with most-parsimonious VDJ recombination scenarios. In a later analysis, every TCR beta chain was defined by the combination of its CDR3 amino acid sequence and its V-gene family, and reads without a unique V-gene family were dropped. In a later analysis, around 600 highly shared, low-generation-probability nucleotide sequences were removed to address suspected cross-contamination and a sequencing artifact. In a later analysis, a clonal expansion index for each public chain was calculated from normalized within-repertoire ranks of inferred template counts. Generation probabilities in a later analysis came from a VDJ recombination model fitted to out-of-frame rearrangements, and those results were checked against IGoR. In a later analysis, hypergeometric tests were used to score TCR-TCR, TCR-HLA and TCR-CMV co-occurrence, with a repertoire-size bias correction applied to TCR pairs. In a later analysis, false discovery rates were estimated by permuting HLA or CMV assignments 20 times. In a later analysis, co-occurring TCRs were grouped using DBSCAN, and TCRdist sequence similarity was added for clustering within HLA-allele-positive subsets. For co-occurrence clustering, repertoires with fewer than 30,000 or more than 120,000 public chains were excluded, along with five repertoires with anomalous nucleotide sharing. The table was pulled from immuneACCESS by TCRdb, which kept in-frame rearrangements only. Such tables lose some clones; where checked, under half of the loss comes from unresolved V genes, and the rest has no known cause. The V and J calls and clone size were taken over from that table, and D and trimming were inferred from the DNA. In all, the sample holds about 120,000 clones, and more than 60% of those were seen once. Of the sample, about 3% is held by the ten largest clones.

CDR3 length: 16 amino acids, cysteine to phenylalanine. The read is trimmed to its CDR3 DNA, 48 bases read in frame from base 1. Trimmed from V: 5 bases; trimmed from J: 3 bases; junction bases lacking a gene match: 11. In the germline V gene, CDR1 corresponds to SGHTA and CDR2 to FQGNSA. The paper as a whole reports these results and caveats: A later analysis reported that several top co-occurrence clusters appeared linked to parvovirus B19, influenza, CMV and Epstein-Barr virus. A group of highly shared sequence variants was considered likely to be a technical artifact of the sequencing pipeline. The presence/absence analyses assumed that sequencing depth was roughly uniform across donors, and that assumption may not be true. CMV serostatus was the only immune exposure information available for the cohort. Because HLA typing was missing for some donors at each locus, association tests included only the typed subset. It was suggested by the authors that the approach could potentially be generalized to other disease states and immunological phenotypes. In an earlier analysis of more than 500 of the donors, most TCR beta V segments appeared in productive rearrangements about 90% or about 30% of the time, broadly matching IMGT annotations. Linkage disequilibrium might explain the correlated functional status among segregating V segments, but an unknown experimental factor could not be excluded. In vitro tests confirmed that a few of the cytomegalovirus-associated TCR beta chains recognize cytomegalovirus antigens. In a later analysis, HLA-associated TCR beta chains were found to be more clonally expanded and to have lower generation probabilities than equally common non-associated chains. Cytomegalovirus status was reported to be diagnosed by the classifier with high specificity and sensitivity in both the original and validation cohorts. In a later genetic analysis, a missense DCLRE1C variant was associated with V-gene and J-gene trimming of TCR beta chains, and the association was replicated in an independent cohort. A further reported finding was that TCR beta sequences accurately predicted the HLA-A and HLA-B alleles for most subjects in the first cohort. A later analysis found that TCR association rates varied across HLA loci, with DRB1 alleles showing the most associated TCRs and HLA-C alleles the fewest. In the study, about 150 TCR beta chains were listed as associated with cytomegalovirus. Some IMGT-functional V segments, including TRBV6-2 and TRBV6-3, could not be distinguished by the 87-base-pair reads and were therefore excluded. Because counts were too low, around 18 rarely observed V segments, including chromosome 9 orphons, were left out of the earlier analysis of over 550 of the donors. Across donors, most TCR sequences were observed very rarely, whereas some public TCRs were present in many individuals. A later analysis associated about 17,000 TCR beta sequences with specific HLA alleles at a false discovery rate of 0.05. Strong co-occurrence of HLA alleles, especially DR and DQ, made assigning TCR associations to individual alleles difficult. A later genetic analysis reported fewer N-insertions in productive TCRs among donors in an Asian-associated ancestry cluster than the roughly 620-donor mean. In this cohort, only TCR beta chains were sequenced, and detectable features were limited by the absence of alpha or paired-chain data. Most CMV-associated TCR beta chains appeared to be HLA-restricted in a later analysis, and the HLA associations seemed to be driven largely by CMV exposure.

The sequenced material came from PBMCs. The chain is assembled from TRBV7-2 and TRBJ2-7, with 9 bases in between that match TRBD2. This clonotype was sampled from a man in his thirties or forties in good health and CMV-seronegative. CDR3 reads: CASSPWGSGSLYEQYF. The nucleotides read TGTGCCAGCAGCCCCTGGGGTAGCGGGAGTCTCTACGAGCAGTACTTC.